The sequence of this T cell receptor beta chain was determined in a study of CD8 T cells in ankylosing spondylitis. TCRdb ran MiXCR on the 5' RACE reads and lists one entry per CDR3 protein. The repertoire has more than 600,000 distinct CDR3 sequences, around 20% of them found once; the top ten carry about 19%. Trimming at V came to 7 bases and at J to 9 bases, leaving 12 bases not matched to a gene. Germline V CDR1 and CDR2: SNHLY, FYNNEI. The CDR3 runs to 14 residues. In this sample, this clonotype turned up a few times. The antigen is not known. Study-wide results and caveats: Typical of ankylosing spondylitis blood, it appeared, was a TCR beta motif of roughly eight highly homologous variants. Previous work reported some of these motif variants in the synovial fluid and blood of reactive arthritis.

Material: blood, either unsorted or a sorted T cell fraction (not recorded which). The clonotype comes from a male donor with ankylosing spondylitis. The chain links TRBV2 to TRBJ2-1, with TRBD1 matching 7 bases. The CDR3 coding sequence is TGTGCCAGCACCGGGACAGCCCCGAGGGCTGAGCAGTTCTTC. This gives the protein CASTGTAPRAEQFF.